This T cell receptor (beta chain) was profiled in a study of cytomegalovirus exposure and HLA in healthy donors. Study results and caveats: Rare sequences made up most TCRs, while some public TCRs were found in many donors.

Researchers ran the PCR with 60 Vbeta and 13 Jbeta primers. Profiled with immunoSEQ multiplex PCR; TCRdb holds only in-frame clones, not every one. Of over 95,000 clones in the sample, 70% to 85% were seen once. Between the trimmed V and J ends, which lost 3 bases and 1 base, there was a span of 10 bases. CDR3 length: 14 residues. The germline CDR1 and CDR2 sequences are SGHDN and FVKESK. On this clone itself: The antigen remains unidentified.

The chain links TRBV14 to TRBJ2-7; D ambiguous. What was sequenced was PBMCs. This TCR was sampled from a man aged 40-55 years in good health and CMV-seropositive. As DNA, the CDR3 is TGTGCCAGCAGCCATGATTACGGGTCCTACGAGCAGTACTTC. Translated: CASSHDYGSYEQYF.